This T cell receptor beta chain is drawn from a study of T cell changes during pregnancy in multiple sclerosis. The method was immunoSEQ multiplex PCR; TCRdb's version includes in-frame clones alone and lacks a portion of them. Here the sample spans tens of thousands of clones, roughly 93% being singletons. The V gene lost 7 bases and the J gene lost 6 bases, with 7 bases spanning the gap. Germline-derived CDR1 and CDR2 are SNHLY and FYNNEI. The CDR3 sequence is 12 residues long. There are a few counts of this clone. This sample comprised peripheral blood, obtained in the third trimester of pregnancy. The receptor comes from a female donor with multiple sclerosis, enrolled in a pregnancy study. This rearrangement joins TRBV2 to TRBJ1-6, with D possibly being TRBD1 (5 bases). CDR3 nucleotide sequence: TGTGCCAGCAAAGACAGTAATTCACCCCTCCACTTT. This sequence encodes CASKDSNSPLHF.